This passage covers 5 T cell receptor beta chains from one sample sequenced in a study of OX40 agonist ivuxolimab in advanced cancers. Method: immunoSEQ multiplex PCR; TCRdb's copy keeps in-frame clones and lacks some. The data show 45,000 to 60,000 clones, 70% to 90% seen once. Source: CD4+ or CD8+ T cells sorted from blood, taken in a trial of the OX40 agonist ivuxolimab. The receptors were gathered from an adult with an advanced solid tumor such as melanoma, head and neck, liver or kidney cancer.

This clone was seen only once. The CDR3 reads CASSGQGDTGELFF. The DNA of the CDR3 is TGCGCCAGCAGTGGACAGGGGGATACCGGGGAGCTGTTTTTT. This chain connects TRBV5-1 to TRBJ2-2; 10 nucleotides line up with TRBD1. Losses at the gene ends were 5 bases for V and 5 bases for J; bases not matched to a gene: 3. Germline V CDR1 and CDR2: SGHRS, YFSETQ. The length of the CDR3 is 14 residues.

The V call is TRBV19, the J call TRBJ2-5, with D perhaps matching TRBD1 (5 bases). This CDR3 has 13 residues. V was pared by 2 bases and J by 4 bases, with 8 bases between. Germline-derived CDR1 and CDR2 are LNHDA and SQIVND (reference sequence). CDR3: CASSIRGGETQYF. The DNA for the CDR3 is TGTGCCAGTAGTATAAGGGGTGGAGAGACCCAGTACTTC.

This chain joins TRBV7-3 and TRBJ2-1, with D possibly being TRBD1 (5 bases). V was cut by 4 bases and J by 6 bases, with 13 bases left in between. The CDR3 is made up of 14 amino acids. Germline V lookup: CDR1 SGHTA, CDR2 FQGTGA. The chain's CDR3 is CASSSSGYSNEQFF. The CDR3 DNA follows: TGTGCCAGCAGCTCATCAGGGTACTCCAATGAGCAGTTCTTC.

This rearrangement joins TRBV11-2 to TRBJ2-3; tentatively, D is TRBD1 or TRBD2 (5 bases each). With 5 bases removed from V and 6 bases from J, the gap between germline ends came to 12 bases. This CDR3 spans 13 amino acids. Per the germline V gene, CDR1 is SGHAT and CDR2 is FQNNGV. CDR3 DNA sequence: TGTGCCAGCAGCCCCTACGGGACGGATACGCAGTATTTT. Amino acid sequence: CASSPYGTDTQYF.

This clone was seen only a few times. The genes are TRBV7-6 and TRBJ1-5, with 7 bases matching TRBD1. This CDR3 spans 15 amino acids. V lost 5 bases to trimming and J lost 2 bases; unmatched junction nucleotides: 6. Germline CDR1 reads SGHVS; CDR2 reads FNYEAQ. As DNA, the CDR3 is TGTGCCAGCAGCCCGAACACAGGGGGCAATCAGCCCCAGCATTTT. It yields the protein CASSPNTGGNQPQHF.